This is a list of T cell receptor beta chains from one sample in a study of vaccination and CD4 T cells after COVID-19. One entry per CDR3 protein, called by TCRdb with MiXCR from the PCR reads. Here the sample spans fewer than 15,000 distinct CDR3 sequences, around 48% being singletons. No antigens are known for them. The sequenced sample was CD4+ T cells from blood, cultured in vitro. The source of these receptors is a human donor who had recovered from COVID-19. Each CDR3 is given with its conserved first and last residue. The D gene is left open where the match is weak. Only part of the rows carry a size: once, few, many, or a class if the clone is expanded.

J: TRBJ2-1; D: TRBD1; V: TRBV6-1; size: NA; CDR3: CASSRGQAYNEQFF; DNA: TGTGCCAGCAGCCGGGGACAGGCCTACAATGAGCAGTTCTTC
J: TRBJ2-3; D: NA; V: TRBV20-1; size: NA; CDR3: CSARDASDTQYF; DNA: TGCAGTGCCCGGGACGCCTCGGATACGCAGTATTTT
J: TRBJ1-1; D: NA; V: TRBV19; size: NA; CDR3: CASKPNPRMNTEAFF; DNA: TGTGCCAGTAAACCAAACCCACGAATGAACACTGAAGCTTTCTTT
J: TRBJ1-5; D: TRBD1; V: TRBV6-1; size: NA; CDR3: CASSEAAGTGNQPQHF; DNA: TGTGCCAGCAGTGAAGCGGCCGGGACAGGCAATCAGCCCCAGCATTTT
J: TRBJ1-1; D: NA; V: TRBV20-1; size: NA; CDR3: CSAREGTWVLNTEAFF; DNA: TGCAGTGCTAGAGAGGGAACGTGGGTCCTGAACACTGAAGCTTTCTTT
J: TRBJ2-1; D: NA; V: TRBV6-5; size: few; CDR3: CASSYPQRDYNEQFF; DNA: TGTGCCAGCAGTTACCCCCAGCGAGACTACAATGAGCAGTTCTTC
J: TRBJ2-2; D: TRBD1; V: TRBV5-1; size: NA; CDR3: CASSHGQVAGELFF; DNA: TGCGCCAGCAGCCACGGACAGGTTGCCGGGGAGCTGTTTTTT
J: TRBJ2-1; D: NA; V: TRBV6-4; size: NA; CDR3: CASSDLEGPRFF; DNA: TGTGCCAGCAGTGATCTGGAGGGCCCTCGTTTCTTC
J: TRBJ2-7; D: NA; V: TRBV7-6; size: NA; CDR3: CASSLSTVTYEQYF; DNA: TGTGCCAGCAGCTTAAGTACAGTTACCTACGAGCAGTACTTC
J: TRBJ2-3; D: NA; V: TRBV21-1; size: few; CDR3: CASRVRGYTDTQYF; DNA: TGTGCCAGCAGGGTTCGGGGATACACAGATACGCAGTATTTT
J: TRBJ2-1; D: NA; V: TRBV7-3; size: NA; CDR3: CASSLMIQNEQFF; DNA: TGTGCCAGCAGCTTAATGATACAAAATGAGCAGTTCTTC
J: TRBJ2-2; D: NA; V: TRBV28; size: few; CDR3: CASSSPPGDTGELFF; DNA: TGTGCCAGCAGTTCCCCCCCAGGGGACACCGGGGAGCTGTTTTTT
J: TRBJ2-5; D: TRBD2; V: TRBV10-2; size: NA; CDR3: CASRTTSGEQETQYF; DNA: TGCGCCAGCAGAACAACTAGCGGAGAGCAAGAGACCCAGTACTTC
J: TRBJ1-3; D: NA; V: TRBV7-2; size: NA; CDR3: CACSDRVSSGNTIYF; DNA: TGTGCCTGCTCAGATCGGGTGAGCTCTGGAAACACCATATATTTT
J: TRBJ2-5; D: TRBD2; V: TRBV12-3/TRBV12-4; size: few; CDR3: CASSSSPGLAGVGETQYF; DNA: TGTGCCAGCAGTTCCTCCCCGGGACTAGCGGGAGTCGGGGAGACCCAGTACTTC
J: TRBJ2-5; D: NA; V: TRBV15; size: NA; CDR3: CATSRRGAWGTQYF; DNA: TGTGCCACCAGCAGACGGGGGGCGTGGGGGACCCAGTACTTC
J: TRBJ2-7; D: NA; V: TRBV5-8; size: NA; CDR3: CASRLTGFDEQYF; DNA: TGTGCCAGCAGACTAACAGGGTTCGACGAGCAGTACTTC
J: TRBJ2-1; D: NA; V: TRBV6-1; size: NA; CDR3: CASGTEGSSYNEQFF; DNA: TGTGCCAGCGGTACAGAGGGAAGCTCCTACAATGAGCAGTTCTTC
J: TRBJ2-1; D: TRBD2; V: TRBV6-1; size: NA; CDR3: CASSLLAGTYNEQFF; DNA: TGTGCCAGCAGTCTCCTAGCGGGAACCTACAATGAGCAGTTCTTC
J: TRBJ1-1; D: TRBD1; V: TRBV9; size: NA; CDR3: CASSKNPGTGFQAFF; DNA: TGTGCCAGCAGTAAAAATCCCGGGACAGGGTTTCAAGCTTTCTTT
J: TRBJ1-1; D: TRBD1; V: TRBV29-1; size: NA; CDR3: CSAGDRGEAFF; DNA: TGCAGCGCCGGGGACAGGGGTGAAGCTTTCTTT
J: TRBJ1-5; D: NA; V: TRBV6-2/TRBV6-3; size: few; CDR3: CASRDTTNQPQHF; DNA: TGTGCCAGCCGGGACACAACAAATCAGCCCCAGCATTTT
J: TRBJ2-7; D: TRBD1; V: TRBV2; size: few; CDR3: CASSRGQSEQYF; DNA: TGTGCCAGCAGCCGGGGACAGAGTGAGCAGTACTTC
J: TRBJ2-7; D: NA; V: TRBV28; size: NA; CDR3: CASSYFNYEQYF; DNA: TGTGCCAGCAGTTATTTCAACTACGAGCAGTACTTC
J: TRBJ2-5; D: NA; V: TRBV7-2; size: NA; CDR3: CASSPTGRRQETQYF; DNA: TGTGCCAGCAGCCCGACAGGTCGGCGGCAAGAGACCCAGTACTTC
J: TRBJ2-7; D: TRBD2; V: TRBV7-6; size: NA; CDR3: CASSLAVAGLPYEQYF; DNA: TGTGCCAGCAGCTTAGCCGTAGCGGGACTACCCTACGAGCAGTACTTC
J: TRBJ1-2; D: TRBD1; V: TRBV20-1; size: few; CDR3: CSASLGQGYGYTF; DNA: TGCAGTGCTAGCCTAGGACAGGGGTATGGCTACACCTTC
J: TRBJ1-3; D: NA; V: TRBV18; size: NA; CDR3: CASSPTDIGNTIYF; DNA: TGTGCCAGCTCACCGACAGACATTGGAAACACCATATATTTT
J: TRBJ2-3; D: NA; V: TRBV28; size: NA; CDR3: CASSPWTGNTDTQYF; DNA: TGTGCCAGCAGTCCGTGGACCGGGAACACAGATACGCAGTATTTT
J: TRBJ2-5; D: NA; V: TRBV25-1; size: NA; CDR3: CASRGRRGSGTPGGETQYF; DNA: TGTGCCAGCAGGGGACGTAGGGGTAGCGGGACCCCAGGGGGAGAGACCCAGTACTTC
J: TRBJ2-2; D: NA; V: TRBV20-1; size: few; CDR3: CSAPSVGQRTGELFF; DNA: TGCAGTGCTCCGTCGGTAGGACAAAGAACCGGGGAGCTGTTTTTT
J: TRBJ2-2; D: NA; V: TRBV10-3; size: few; CDR3: CAITAGQTGELFF; DNA: TGTGCCATCACGGCAGGGCAGACCGGGGAGCTGTTTTTT
J: TRBJ1-1; D: NA; V: TRBV20-1; size: few; CDR3: CSARSLTEAFF; DNA: TGCAGTGCTCGTAGTTTGACTGAAGCTTTCTTT